These 14 T cell receptor beta chains share one sample of origin, sequenced in a study of blood T cell repertoires in COVID-19. Clones were sequenced by immunoSEQ multiplex PCR, and TCRdb holds only the in-frame ones, with some missing. The sample has roughly 220,000 clones; 65% to 90% are singletons. Sequencing input: peripheral blood. The receptors stem from a middle-aged woman who had recovered from COVID-19.

The chain joins TRBV7-9 to TRBJ2-5; TRBD1 might be the D (5 bases). Germline CDR1 reads SEHNR; CDR2 reads FQNEAQ (reference sequence). The CDR3 loop spans 14 amino acids. Trimming removed 4 bases from V and 5 bases from J, with 14 bases in between. The CDR3 region is CASSSQGFGETQYF. CDR3 bases: TGTGCCAGCAGCTCCCAGGGCTTTGGGGAGACCCAGTACTTC.

This clone was counted only a few times. The chain joins TRBV29-1 to TRBJ1-5, with TRBD1 identical over 8 bases. There are 13 residues in the CDR3. V trimming: 7 bases; J trimming: 5 bases; junction bases outside the gene matches: 7. CDR1 is SQVTM, CDR2 ANQGSEA, per germline. The CDR3 sequence is CSGSQGADQPQHF. In nucleotides, the CDR3 is TGCAGCGGATCGCAGGGGGCAGATCAGCCCCAGCATTTT.

DNA for the CDR3: TGCGCCAGCAGCCAAGCATTCGGGAGCAATCAGCCCCAGCATTTT. Its protein product is CASSQAFGSNQPQHF. The V and J genes are TRBV4-3 and TRBJ1-5, with D unclear. The germline gives CDR1 LGHNA, CDR2 YSLEER. CDR3 length: 15 residues. V was shortened by 1 base and J by 1 base, with 8 bases between the two germline ends.

The rearrangement uses TRBV6-5 and TRBJ1-2; maybe TRBD1 (5 bases). This CDR3 has 13 residues. V was trimmed by 6 bases and J by 4 bases, leaving 12 bases between them. CDR1 is MNHEY and CDR2 is SVGAGI in the germline V gene. The CDR3 loop reads CASSQTVLYGYTF. DNA of the CDR3: TGTGCCAGCAGCCAGACAGTGCTCTATGGCTACACCTTC.

J is TRBJ1-3 and V is TRBV6-5; D possibly corresponds to TRBD1 (5 bases). The CDR3 covers 15 residues. Germline V gene lookup returns CDR1 MNHEY and CDR2 SVGAGI. The V end was cut by 4 bases, the J end by 2 bases, with 12 bases between. CDR3 residues: CASSFGRAAGNTIYF. The DNA for the CDR3 is TGTGCCAGCAGTTTCGGCAGGGCTGCTGGAAACACCATATATTTT.

V and J are TRBV5-1 and TRBJ2-7; 9 bases are a match to TRBD1. This CDR3 has 13 amino acids. Germline CDR1 SGHRS, CDR2 YFSETQ. Trimming cost V 7 bases and J 3 bases; bases outside gene matches: 5. This CDR3 reads CASQGQGHYEQYF. For the CDR3, the DNA is TGCGCCAGCCAGGGACAGGGACACTACGAGCAGTACTTC. The full variable domain, with the rest looked up from reference TRBV5-1 and TRBJ2-7, is KAGVTQTPRYLIKTRGQQVTLSCSPISGHRSVSWYQQTPGQGLQFLFEYFSETQRNKGNFPGRFSGRQFSNSRSEMNVSTLELGDSALYLCASQGQGHYEQYFGPGTRLTVT.

This clone appeared once. Different DNA sequences within this sample yield the same CDR3. The chain has TRBV6-5 and TRBJ1-1; D might be TRBD1 (5 bases). There are 13 residues in the CDR3. Trimming pared 6 bases from V and 4 bases from J, leaving 12 bases between. CDR1 is MNHEY, CDR2 SVGAGI, per germline. The CDR3 loop reads CASSGRVFTEAFF. CDR3 sequence (DNA): TGTGCCAGCAGCGGCAGGGTGTTCACTGAAGCTTTCTTT.

V and J are TRBV12-3 or TRBV12-4 and TRBJ2-1; possibly TRBD2 for D (7 bases). V lost 6 bases and J lost 9, with 15 bases in between. CDR3 size: 13 residues. As DNA, the CDR3 is TGTGCCAGCAGGGGAGGGGGGGTCGGTGAGCAGTTCTTC. Amino acid sequence: CASRGGGVGEQFF.

The chain uses TRBV9 and TRBJ2-3; TRBD2 might be the D (5 bases). The V gene's germline CDR1 is SGDLS and CDR2 YYNGEE. The CDR3 is 14 amino acids. Trimming removed 4 bases at V and 2 bases at J, with 11 bases between. CDR3 sequence reads: CASSLLVNTDTQYF. DNA for the CDR3: TGTGCCAGCAGCCTACTAGTGAACACAGATACGCAGTATTTT.

This clone was found a few times. J is TRBJ1-2 and V is TRBV15; D remains ambiguous. The CDR3 runs 14 residues. Germline CDR1 reads LNHNV; CDR2 reads YYDKDF (reference sequence). V lost 5 bases to trimming and J lost 0 bases, with 10 bases between them. The CDR3 DNA follows: TGTGCCACCAGCTCCTACCAAGCTAACTATGGCTACACCTTC. It encodes CATSSYQANYGYTF.

The chain recombines TRBV6-2 or TRBV6-3 with TRBJ1-5, with 9 bases that match TRBD1. This CDR3 region has 16 residues. V dropped 6 bases and J dropped 1; count of bases not matched to a gene: 7. The germline gives CDR1 MNHEY, CDR2 SVGEGT. For the CDR3, the DNA is TGTGCCAGCAGCCTACAGGGGGCTACGAGCAATCAGCCCCAGCATTTT. This gives the protein CASSLQGATSNQPQHF.

This clone was observed a handful of times. The genes are TRBV6-1 and TRBJ1-1; tentatively, D is TRBD1 (5 bases). CDR3 size: 15 residues. Germline V gene data show CDR1 as MNHNS and CDR2 as SASEGT. The V end lost 3 bases, the J end lost 0 bases, and 11 bases lay between the germline ends. The CDR3: CASSDPRVLNTEAFF. The CDR3 DNA follows: TGTGCCAGCAGTGACCCCAGGGTGTTGAACACTGAAGCTTTCTTT.

This clone was detected only a few times. The J gene is TRBJ2-7, the V gene TRBV6-2 or TRBV6-3, with a possible D match to TRBD2 (5 bases). The CDR3 runs 15 residues. V dropped 6 bases and J dropped 2 bases, with 17 bases sitting between them. CDR1 and CDR2 from the germline V gene are MNHEY and SVGEGT. The CDR3: CASSAGGSTPYEQYF. The CDR3 coding sequence is TGTGCCAGCAGCGCTGGTGGGAGTACCCCCTACGAGCAGTACTTC.

This rearrangement joins TRBV4-1 to TRBJ1-1, with 8 bases matching TRBD1. The CDR3 extends over 17 amino acids. Trimming at V came to 0 bases and at J to 0 bases, leaving 6 bases not matched to a gene. Germline values: CDR1 MGHRA, CDR2 YSYEKL. CDR3 sequence (DNA): TGCGCCAGCAGCCAAGATGGCAGGGGGCCCATGAACACTGAAGCTTTCTTT. Amino acid sequence: CASSQDGRGPMNTEAFF.